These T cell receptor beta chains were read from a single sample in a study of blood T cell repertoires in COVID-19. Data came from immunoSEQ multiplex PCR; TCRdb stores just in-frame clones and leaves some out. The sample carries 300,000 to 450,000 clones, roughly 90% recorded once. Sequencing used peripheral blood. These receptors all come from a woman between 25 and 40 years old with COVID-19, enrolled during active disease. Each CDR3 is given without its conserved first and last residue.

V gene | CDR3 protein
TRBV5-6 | ASSLPGTNQPQH
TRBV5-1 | ASSLTFRQGAAGELF
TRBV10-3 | AIRKLAGEDTGELF
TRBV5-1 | ASSLGLAGGGQETQY
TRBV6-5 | ASSEDREVTNEQF
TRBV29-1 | SAAPPSGETQY
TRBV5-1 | ASSQRGQGVISDTQY
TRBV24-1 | ATGVAGKETQY
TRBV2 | ASSYRTGTGFSYEQY